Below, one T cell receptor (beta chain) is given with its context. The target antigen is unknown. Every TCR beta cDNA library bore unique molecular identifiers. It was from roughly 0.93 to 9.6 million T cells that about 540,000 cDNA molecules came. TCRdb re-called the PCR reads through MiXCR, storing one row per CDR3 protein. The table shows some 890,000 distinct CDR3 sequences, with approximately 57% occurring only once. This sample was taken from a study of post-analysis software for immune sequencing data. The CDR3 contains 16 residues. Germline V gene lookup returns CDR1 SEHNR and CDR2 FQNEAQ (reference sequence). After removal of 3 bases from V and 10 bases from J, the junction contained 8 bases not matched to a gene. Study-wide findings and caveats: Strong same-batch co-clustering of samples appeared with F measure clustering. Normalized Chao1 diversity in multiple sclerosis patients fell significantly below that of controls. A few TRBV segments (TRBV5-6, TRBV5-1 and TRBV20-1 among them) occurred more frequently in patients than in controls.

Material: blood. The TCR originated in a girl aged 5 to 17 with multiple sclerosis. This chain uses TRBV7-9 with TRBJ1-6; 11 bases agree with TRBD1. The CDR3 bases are TGTGCCAGCAGCTTCTCCGGGACAGGGGGTTCCTCACCCCTCCACTTT. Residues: CASSFSGTGGSSPLHF.